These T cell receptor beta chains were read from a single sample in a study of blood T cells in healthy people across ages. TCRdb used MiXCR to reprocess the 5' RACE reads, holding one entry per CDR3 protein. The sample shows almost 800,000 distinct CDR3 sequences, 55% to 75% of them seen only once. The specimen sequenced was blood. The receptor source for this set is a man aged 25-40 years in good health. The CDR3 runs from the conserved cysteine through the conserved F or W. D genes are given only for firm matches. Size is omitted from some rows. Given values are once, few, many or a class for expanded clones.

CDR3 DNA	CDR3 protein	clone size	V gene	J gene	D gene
TGTGCCAGCAGTGAAAACAGGGACCCGTACAATGAGCAGTTCTTC	CASSENRDPYNEQFF	.	TRBV2	TRBJ2-1	.
TGTGCCGGCAGTTTAGTTGACTCCTACGAGCAGTACTTC	CAGSLVDSYEQYF	.	TRBV28	TRBJ2-7	.
TGTGCCAGCAGCTTCAGAAGCGGGGCCCCTTTAAAGCAGTACTTC	CASSFRSGAPLKQYF	.	TRBV13	TRBJ2-7	TRBD2
TGTGCCAGCAGTGGGGCGGAGAGCATAGCCAAAAACATTCAGTACTTC	CASSGAESIAKNIQYF	.	TRBV28	TRBJ2-4	.
TGTGCCAGCAGCCAAGGCGGGACCCCCGTGGGGAATGAGCAGTTCTTC	CASSQGGTPVGNEQFF	once	TRBV14	TRBJ2-1	.
TGTGCCAGCAGCGAGAGACAGGGGCGTCAGCCCCAGCATTTT	CASSERQGRQPQHF	.	TRBV7-2	TRBJ1-5	TRBD1
TGCAGTGCTAGAGCGGTTACCCAAGAGACCCAGTACTTC	CSARAVTQETQYF	few	TRBV20-1	TRBJ2-5	.
TGCAGTGCTAGCGAAAAAAAGGGGGTAGTGGATACGCAGTATTTT	CSASEKKGVVDTQYF	.	TRBV20-1	TRBJ2-3	.
TGTGCCAGCAGTAACGGGCTACCCAATGAGCAGTACTTC	CASSNGLPNEQYF	few	TRBV6-2/TRBV6-3	TRBJ2-7	.
TGCGCCAGCAGCCAAGAACCAGCGGGAAACACAGATACGCAGTATTTT	CASSQEPAGNTDTQYF	.	TRBV4-3	TRBJ2-3	TRBD2
TGTGCCAGCAGTTTTTCGAACACTGAAGCTTTCTTT	CASSFSNTEAFF	.	TRBV12-3/TRBV12-4	TRBJ1-1	.
TGCAGTGCTAAAGAGGGGGGGAACACTGAAGCTTTCTTT	CSAKEGGNTEAFF	.	TRBV20-1	TRBJ1-1	.
TGTGCCAGCAGCAAGACCGGGACAGTACAAGCCTACGAGCAGTACTTC	CASSKTGTVQAYEQYF	.	TRBV9	TRBJ2-7	TRBD1
TGTGCCAGCAGCTTGGGTACTAGCGGGGGATTTAGCTCCTACGAGCAGTACTTC	CASSLGTSGGFSSYEQYF	.	TRBV7-9	TRBJ2-7	TRBD2
TGTGCCAGCAGCCAAAGACGAGCGGGGGTGGATAATGAGCAGTTCTTC	CASSQRRAGVDNEQFF	.	TRBV6-2/TRBV6-3	TRBJ2-1	TRBD2
TGCAGTGCTCCGAGGGGCCATCAGGGAGATACGCAGTATTTT	CSAPRGHQGDTQYF	.	TRBV20-1	TRBJ2-3	.
TGTGCCAGCAGGACTAGCGGGAGACTTGGGGAGACCCAGTACTTC	CASRTSGRLGETQYF	few	TRBV6-2/TRBV6-3	TRBJ2-5	TRBD2
TGTGCCAGCAGCTGCCGGAGGGATGATGAGCAGTTCTTC	CASSCRRDDEQFF	.	TRBV7-2	TRBJ2-1	.
TGCGCCAGCAGCTTGGGACTAGACAACACCGGGGAGCTGTTTTTT	CASSLGLDNTGELFF	many	TRBV5-1	TRBJ2-2	.
TGTGCCAGCAGCCCGAAGGACAGGGGGACCTACGAGCAGTACTTC	CASSPKDRGTYEQYF	.	TRBV7-9	TRBJ2-7	TRBD1
TGTGCCAGCAGCTTAGCGCTAGGACTACAGTTCTTC	CASSLALGLQFF	few	TRBV7-2	TRBJ2-1	.
TGTGCCAGCAGCCTTCGGAGCGGGAGTGGGAATGAGCAGTACTTC	CASSLRSGSGNEQYF	.	TRBV2	TRBJ2-5	TRBD2
TGTGCCAGCAGTTTTGGGGGGGGGATATCACCCCTCCACTTT	CASSFGGGISPLHF	.	TRBV12-3/TRBV12-4	TRBJ1-6	.
TGTGCCAGCAGTTTAGCGGGAGGCTCCTGGTCCTACGAGCAGTACTTC	CASSLAGGSWSYEQYF	.	TRBV28	TRBJ2-7	TRBD2
TGCAGTGCTAGCCCCGGGACTTTCAGCTCCTACGAGCAGTACTTC	CSASPGTFSSYEQYF	.	TRBV20-1	TRBJ2-7	.
TGCGCCAGCAGCTTGGCCCACGACGGACTGAATGAGCAGTTCTTC	CASSLAHDGLNEQFF	.	TRBV5-1	TRBJ2-1	.
TGTGCCAGCAGCGAACGGGGGTTCCAAGAGACCCAGTACTTC	CASSERGFQETQYF	.	TRBV9	TRBJ2-5	.
TGCAGTGCTAGGGGACTAGCGGGCACAGATACGCAGTATTTT	CSARGLAGTDTQYF	.	TRBV20-1	TRBJ2-3	TRBD2
TGTGCCAGCGGCACTTCTATGACCGGGGAGCTGTTTTTT	CASGTSMTGELFF	.	TRBV2	TRBJ2-2	.
TGTGCCAGCAGCGTAGCTCCCGATGAGCAGTTCTTC	CASSVAPDEQFF	.	TRBV7-8	TRBJ2-1	.
TGTGCCAGCAGCTTATATTCCGAGTCCGAGCAGTACTTC	CASSLYSESEQYF	few	TRBV7-2	TRBJ2-7	.
TGTGCCAGTACGGGGGGAGAGACCCAGTACTTC	CASTGGETQYF	.	TRBV3-1	TRBJ2-5	TRBD2
TGTGCCAGCAGTTTAGGACTGACGGGGGACATTCAGTACTTC	CASSLGLTGDIQYF	once	TRBV6-2/TRBV6-3	TRBJ2-4	.
TGTGCCAGCAGCTTACAGGGAGGGTATTCACCCCTCCACTTT	CASSLQGGYSPLHF	few	TRBV7-9	TRBJ1-6	.
TGTGCCAGCACATGGACAGGCAGTAGTTATGGCTACACCTTC	CASTWTGSSYGYTF	.	TRBV2	TRBJ1-2	TRBD1
TGCGCCAGCAGCTTGGGTACAGGGTCTGGGATAGATACGCAGTATTTT	CASSLGTGSGIDTQYF	.	TRBV5-1	TRBJ2-3	.
TGTGCCAGCAGTCCCGTGGGGGGTGAGGGATACGAGCAGTACTTC	CASSPVGGEGYEQYF	.	TRBV27	TRBJ2-7	.
TGTGCCAGCAGTTTAAGGGCAACTAATGAAAAACTGTTTTTT	CASSLRATNEKLFF	.	TRBV12-3/TRBV12-4	TRBJ1-4	.
TGCAGCGTGAGGGAAAGAATATACGAGCAGTACTTC	CSVRERIYEQYF	.	TRBV29-1	TRBJ2-7	.
TGTGCCAGCAGCTTATCATGGGTAGATACGCAGTATTTT	CASSLSWVDTQYF	few	TRBV7-8	TRBJ2-3	.
TGCAGTGCTAGACAGGCCTTCACAGATACGCAGTATTTT	CSARQAFTDTQYF	.	TRBV20-1	TRBJ2-3	.
TGTGCCAGCAGCGCGACCACTAGCGGCACCACAGATACGCAGTATTTT	CASSATTSGTTDTQYF	.	TRBV9	TRBJ2-3	TRBD2
TGCAGTGCTATGACTAGCGGGATTGATACGCAGTATTTT	CSAMTSGIDTQYF	few	TRBV20-1	TRBJ2-3	TRBD2
TGTGCCAGCAGTGAACAAATCACTGGGGCCAACGTCCTGACTTTC	CASSEQITGANVLTF	.	TRBV2	TRBJ2-6	.
TGTGCCAGCAGAGAAACCTGGGGCACTGAAGCTTTCTTT	CASRETWGTEAFF	few	TRBV6-5	TRBJ1-1	.
TGTGCCAGCAGTTTACAGGGCAACGAGCAGTACTTC	CASSLQGNEQYF	many	TRBV2	TRBJ2-7	.
TGTGCTAGTGGTTACCAGGCCAACACTGAAGCTTTCTTT	CASGYQANTEAFF	few	TRBV12-5	TRBJ1-1	.
TGTGCCAGCAGCTTGCGGGCCGGGGAGGTCACTGAAGCTTTCTTT	CASSLRAGEVTEAFF	.	TRBV7-2	TRBJ1-1	.
TGCAGCGTTCGCTGGGGTTCGGGGTCGGAGACCCAGTACTTC	CSVRWGSGSETQYF	.	TRBV29-1	TRBJ2-5	.
TGTGCCAGCAGCAAAAGAGAAGCCGGACTAGCGTACTACGAGCAGTACTTC	CASSKREAGLAYYEQYF	few	TRBV7-2	TRBJ2-7	TRBD2
TGTGCCAGCACCCGCAGGGTCTTCGTAGGACAACCGAACACTGAAGCTTTCTTT	CASTRRVFVGQPNTEAFF	.	TRBV12-3/TRBV12-4	TRBJ1-1	.
TGTGCCAGCAGCTTAGCCCAGTCCCGACAGGGTGTTTTCCGGGACTACCAATACAATGAGCAGTTCTTC	CASSLAQSRQGVFRDYQYNEQFF	.	TRBV7-8	TRBJ2-1	.
TGTGCCAGCGGACAGGGAGCCACCGGGGAGCTGTTTTTT	CASGQGATGELFF	once	TRBV5-5	TRBJ2-2	TRBD1
TGTGCCAGCAGCCTTTCTCTAGCGGGGATTTACAATGAGCAGTTCTTC	CASSLSLAGIYNEQFF	once	TRBV12-3/TRBV12-4	TRBJ2-1	TRBD2
TGCAGCGTTGCGGCTAGCGGGGTGAATGAGCAGTTCTTC	CSVAASGVNEQFF	.	TRBV29-1	TRBJ2-1	TRBD2
TGCAGTGCACCCGAACGGACTAGCGTGGGTGGGCAGTTCTTC	CSAPERTSVGGQFF	.	TRBV20-1	TRBJ2-1	TRBD2
TGTGCCAGCAGTTTAGGTGGACTAGGGGGCACAGATACGCAGTATTTT	CASSLGGLGGTDTQYF	.	TRBV28	TRBJ2-3	TRBD2
TGTGCCAGCAGCACCGGGACAGGACACGAGCAGTACTTC	CASSTGTGHEQYF	once	TRBV9	TRBJ2-7	TRBD1
TGTGCCAGCAGCCCTTTTTCGGGGGATGTAGGTGAGCAGTTCTTC	CASSPFSGDVGEQFF	once	TRBV14	TRBJ2-1	.